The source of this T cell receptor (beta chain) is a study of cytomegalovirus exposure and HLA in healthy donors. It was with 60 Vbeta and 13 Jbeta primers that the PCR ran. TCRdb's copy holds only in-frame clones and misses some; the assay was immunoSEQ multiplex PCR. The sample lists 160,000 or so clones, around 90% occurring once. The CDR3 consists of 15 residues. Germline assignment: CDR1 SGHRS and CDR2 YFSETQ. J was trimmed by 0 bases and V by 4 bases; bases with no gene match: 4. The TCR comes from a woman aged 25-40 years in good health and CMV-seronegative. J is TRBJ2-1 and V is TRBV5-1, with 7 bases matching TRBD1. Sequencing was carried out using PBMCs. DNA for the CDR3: TGCGCCAGCAGCAGGGGACAGAGCTCCTACAATGAGCAGTTCTTC. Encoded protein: CASSRGQSSYNEQFF.